This T cell receptor (beta chain) was recovered during a study of blood T cell repertoires in COVID-19. On the study more broadly: T cells, B-cell-depleted T cells, or PBMCs provided the cDNA or gDNA that served as material.

Method: immunoSEQ multiplex PCR; TCRdb's copy keeps in-frame clones and lacks some. The sample yields 430,000 or so clones, approximately 91% seen once. CDR1 is MNHEY, CDR2 SMNVEV, per germline (reference sequence). Trimming left V 2 bases short and J 8 bases short, with 10 bases between. The CDR3 extends over 14 amino acids. The sample consisted of PBMCs or T cells enriched from blood (not recorded which). The J gene is TRBJ1-6, the V gene TRBV27; D ambiguous. The clonotype was recovered from a woman between 18 and 29 years old who had been exposed to COVID-19. The CDR3 bases are TGTGCCAGCAGTTTACTCGACGGGGATTCACCCCTCCACTTT. It specifies CASSLLDGDSPLHF.